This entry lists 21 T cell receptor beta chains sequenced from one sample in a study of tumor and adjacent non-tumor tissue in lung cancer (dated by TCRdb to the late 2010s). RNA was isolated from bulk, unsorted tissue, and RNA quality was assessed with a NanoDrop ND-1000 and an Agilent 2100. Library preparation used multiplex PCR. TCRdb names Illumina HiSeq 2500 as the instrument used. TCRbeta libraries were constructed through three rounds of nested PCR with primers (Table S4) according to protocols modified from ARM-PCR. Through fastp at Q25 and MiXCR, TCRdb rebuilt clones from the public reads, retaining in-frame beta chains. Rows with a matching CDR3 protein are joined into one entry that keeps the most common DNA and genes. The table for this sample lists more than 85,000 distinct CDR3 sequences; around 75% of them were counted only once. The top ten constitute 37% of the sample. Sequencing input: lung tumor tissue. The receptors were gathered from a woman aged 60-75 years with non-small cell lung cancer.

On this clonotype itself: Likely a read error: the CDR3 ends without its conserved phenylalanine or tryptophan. The CDR3 region is CASSPNENYGYTL. The DNA for the CDR3 is TGTGCCAGCTCACCAAACGAGAACTATGGCTACACCTTG. The rearrangement links TRBV18 to TRBJ1-2; unclear D gene. Trimming left V 2 bases short and J 2 bases short, with 6 bases between. CDR1 is KGHSH, CDR2 LQKENI, per germline. CDR3 length: 13 amino acids.

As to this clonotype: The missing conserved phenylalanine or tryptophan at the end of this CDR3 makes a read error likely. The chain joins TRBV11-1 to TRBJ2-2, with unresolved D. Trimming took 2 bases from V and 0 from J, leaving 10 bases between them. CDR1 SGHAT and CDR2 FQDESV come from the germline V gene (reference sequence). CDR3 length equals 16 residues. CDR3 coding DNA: TGTGCCAGCAGCTTAACCGTATACGCGAACACCGGGGAGCTGTTTCTT. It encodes CASSLTVYANTGELFL.

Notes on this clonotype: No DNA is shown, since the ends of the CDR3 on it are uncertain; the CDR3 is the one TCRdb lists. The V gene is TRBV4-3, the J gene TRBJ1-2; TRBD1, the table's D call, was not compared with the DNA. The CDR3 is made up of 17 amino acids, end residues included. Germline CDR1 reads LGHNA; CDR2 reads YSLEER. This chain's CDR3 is CASSQDTNRVFQYGCTF.

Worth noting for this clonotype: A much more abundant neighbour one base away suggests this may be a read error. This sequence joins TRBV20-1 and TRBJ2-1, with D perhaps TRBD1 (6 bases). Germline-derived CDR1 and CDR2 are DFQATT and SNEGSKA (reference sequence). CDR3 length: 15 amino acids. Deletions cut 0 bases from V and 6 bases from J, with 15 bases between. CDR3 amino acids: CSARDQGPGVNEQFF. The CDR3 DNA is TGCAGTGCTAGAGATCAGGGGCCCGGTGTCAATGAGCAGTTCTTC.

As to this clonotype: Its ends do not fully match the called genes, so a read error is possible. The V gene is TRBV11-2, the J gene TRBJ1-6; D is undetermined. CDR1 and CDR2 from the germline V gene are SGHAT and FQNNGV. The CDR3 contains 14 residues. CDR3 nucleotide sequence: TGTACCAGTAGCCTAGAAGTAAGTAATTCACACCTCCACTTT. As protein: CTSSLEVSNSHLHF. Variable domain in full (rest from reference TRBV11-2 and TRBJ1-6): EAGVAQSPRYKIIEKRQSVAFWCNPISGHATLYWYQQILGQGPKLLIQFQNNGVVDDSQLPKDRFSAERLKGVDSTLKIQPAKLEDSAVYLCTSSLEVSNSHLHFGNGTRLTVT.

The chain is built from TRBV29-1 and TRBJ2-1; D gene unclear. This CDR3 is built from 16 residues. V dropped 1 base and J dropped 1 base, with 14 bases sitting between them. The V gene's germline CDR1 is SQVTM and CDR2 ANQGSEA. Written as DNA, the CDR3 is TGCAGCGTTGAAGGTTTGGAATCCCTATCCTACAATGAGCAGTTCTTC. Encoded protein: CSVEGLESLSYNEQFF.

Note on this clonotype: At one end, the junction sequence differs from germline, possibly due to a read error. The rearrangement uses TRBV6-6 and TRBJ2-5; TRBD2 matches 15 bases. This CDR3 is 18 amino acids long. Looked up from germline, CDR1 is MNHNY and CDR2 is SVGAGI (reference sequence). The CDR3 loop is CASSGGTSGGRYQETKYF. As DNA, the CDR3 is TGTGCCAGCAGTGGTGGGACTAGCGGGGGGAGGTACCAAGAGACCAAGTATTTC.

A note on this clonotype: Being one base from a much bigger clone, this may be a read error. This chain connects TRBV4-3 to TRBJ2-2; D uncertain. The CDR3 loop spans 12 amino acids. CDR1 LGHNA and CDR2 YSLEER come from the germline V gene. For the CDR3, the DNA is TGCCCCAGCAGCCAACACACCGGGGAGCTGTTTTTT. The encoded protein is CPSSQHTGELFF.

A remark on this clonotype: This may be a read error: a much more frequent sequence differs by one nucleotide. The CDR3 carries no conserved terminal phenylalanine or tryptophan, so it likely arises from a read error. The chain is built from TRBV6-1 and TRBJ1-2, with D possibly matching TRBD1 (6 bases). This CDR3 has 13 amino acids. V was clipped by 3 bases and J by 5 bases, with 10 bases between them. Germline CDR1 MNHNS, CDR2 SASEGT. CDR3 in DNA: TGTGCCAGCAGTGAGACAGGACCATATGGCTACACCCTC. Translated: CASSETGPYGYTL.

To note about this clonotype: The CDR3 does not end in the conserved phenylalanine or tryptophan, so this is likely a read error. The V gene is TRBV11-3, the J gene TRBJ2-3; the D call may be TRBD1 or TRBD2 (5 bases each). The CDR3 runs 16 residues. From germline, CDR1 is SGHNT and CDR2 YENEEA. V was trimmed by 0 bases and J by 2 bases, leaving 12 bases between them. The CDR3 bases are TGTGCCAGCAGCTTAGAGCCGGGACCTTACACAGATACGCAGTATTAT. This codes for CASSLEPGPYTDTQYY.

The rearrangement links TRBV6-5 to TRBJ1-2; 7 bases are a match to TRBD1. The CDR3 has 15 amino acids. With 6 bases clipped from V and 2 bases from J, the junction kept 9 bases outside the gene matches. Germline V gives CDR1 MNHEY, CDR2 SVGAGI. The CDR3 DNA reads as TGTGCCAGCAGGTCAACAGGGGATTCGAACTATGGCTACACCTTC. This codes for CASRSTGDSNYGYTF.

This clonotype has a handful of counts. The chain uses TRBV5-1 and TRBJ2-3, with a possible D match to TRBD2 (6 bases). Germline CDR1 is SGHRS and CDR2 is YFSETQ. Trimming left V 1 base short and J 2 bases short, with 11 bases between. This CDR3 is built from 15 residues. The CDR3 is CASSLTGADTDTQYF. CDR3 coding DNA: TGCGCCAGCAGCTTGACGGGAGCGGACACAGATACGCAGTATTTT.

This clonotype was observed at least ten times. In nucleotides, the CDR3 is TGCGCCAGCAGCCAAGATCTTAGGTCGTCAAGCCGACTAGCGGGAGGGCAGGGCACAGATACGCAGTATTTT. Protein product: CASSQDLRSSSRLAGGQGTDTQYF. This chain links TRBV4-3 with TRBJ2-3; 14 bases are shared with TRBD2. Trimming at V came to 0 bases and at J to 1 base, leaving 21 bases not matched to a gene. The germline V gene has CDR1 LGHNA and CDR2 YSLEER. The CDR3 length is 24 residues.

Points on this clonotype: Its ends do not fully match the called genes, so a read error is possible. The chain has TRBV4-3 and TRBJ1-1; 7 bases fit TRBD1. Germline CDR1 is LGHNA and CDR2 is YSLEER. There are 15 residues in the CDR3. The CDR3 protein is CASSQAGQNATEAFF. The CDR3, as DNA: TGCGCCAGCAGTCAAGCGGGACAGAACGCCACTGAAGCTTTCTTT.

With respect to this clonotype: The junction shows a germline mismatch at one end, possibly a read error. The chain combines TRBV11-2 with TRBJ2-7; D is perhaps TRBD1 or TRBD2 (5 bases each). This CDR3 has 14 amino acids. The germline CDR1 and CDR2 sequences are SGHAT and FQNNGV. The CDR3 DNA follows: TGTGCCAGCAGCTTATCCACCGGGGCTGCCGAGCAATACTTC. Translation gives CASSLSTGAAEQYF.

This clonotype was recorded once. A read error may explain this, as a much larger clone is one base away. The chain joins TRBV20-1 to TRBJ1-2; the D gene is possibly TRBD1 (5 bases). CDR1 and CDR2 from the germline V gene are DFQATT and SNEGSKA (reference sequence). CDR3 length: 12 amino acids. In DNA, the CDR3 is TGCAATGCGAATAGGCAGGGCGGTGGCTACACCTTC. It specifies CNANRQGGGYTF.

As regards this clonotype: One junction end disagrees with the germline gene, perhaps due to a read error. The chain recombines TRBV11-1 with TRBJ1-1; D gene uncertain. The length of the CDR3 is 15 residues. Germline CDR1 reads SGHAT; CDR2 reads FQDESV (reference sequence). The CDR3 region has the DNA TGTGCCAGCAGCTCCGATCCGGGCCGCGTAGCTGAAACTTTCTTT. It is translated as CASSSDPGRVAETFF.

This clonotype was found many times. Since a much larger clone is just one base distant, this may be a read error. The CDR3 DNA reads TGTGCCAGCAGCTTAGGCGGGGGCTCCTGCAATGAGCAGTTCTTC. Translating it yields CASSLGGGSCNEQFF. V and J are TRBV11-3 and TRBJ2-1, with a tentative D call TRBD2 (7 bases). The CDR3 spans 15 residues. Germline V gene lookup returns CDR1 SGHNT and CDR2 YENEEA.

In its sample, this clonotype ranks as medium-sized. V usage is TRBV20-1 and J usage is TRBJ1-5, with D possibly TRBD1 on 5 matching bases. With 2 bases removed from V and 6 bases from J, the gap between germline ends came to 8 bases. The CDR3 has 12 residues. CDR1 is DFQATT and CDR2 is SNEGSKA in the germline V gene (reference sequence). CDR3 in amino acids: CSARQGSQPQHF. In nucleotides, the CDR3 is TGCAGTGCTAGACAGGGTAGTCAGCCCCAGCATTTT.

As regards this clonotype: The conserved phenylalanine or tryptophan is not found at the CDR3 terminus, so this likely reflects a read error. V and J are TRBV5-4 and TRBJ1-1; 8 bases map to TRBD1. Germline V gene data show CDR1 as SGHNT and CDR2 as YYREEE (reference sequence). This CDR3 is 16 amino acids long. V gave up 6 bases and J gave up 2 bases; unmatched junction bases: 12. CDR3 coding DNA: TGTGCCAGCAACTCGGACAACAGGGGGAGTAACACTGAAGCTTTCTAT. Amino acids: CASNSDNRGSNTEAFY.

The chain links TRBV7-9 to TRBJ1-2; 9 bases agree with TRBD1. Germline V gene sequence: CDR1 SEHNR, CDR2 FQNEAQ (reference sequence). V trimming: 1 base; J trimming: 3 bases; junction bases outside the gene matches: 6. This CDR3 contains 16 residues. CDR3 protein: CASSLDGQGRYYGYTF. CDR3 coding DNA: TGTGCCAGCAGCTTAGATGGACAGGGGAGATACTATGGCTACACCTTC.